This TCR beta chain was sequenced during a study of memory CD4+ T cells and cytomegalovirus serostatus. Germline V gene sequence: CDR1 SGDLS, CDR2 YYNGEE. V was cut by 3 bases and J by 5 bases, with 14 bases left in between. The length of the CDR3 is 15 residues. The repertoire was sequenced with immunoSEQ multiplex PCR; TCRdb's copy has only in-frame clones and lacks some. The table includes 50,000 or so clones, over 75% detected once. The sort gate was single viable CD3+CD4+CD8-CD45RO+ cells for memory CD4+ T cells. Total CD4+ T cells were enriched by CD4 positive selection. Sample: memory CD4+ T cells from blood. The sequence came from an adult in good health and CMV-seronegative. The chain links TRBV9 to TRBJ2-2; TRBD2 might be the D (6 bases). The CDR3, as DNA: TGTGCCAGCAGCGCTCGGGACTTTGGGACCGGGGAGCTGTTTTTT. Amino acids: CASSARDFGTGELFF.